A single sample gave rise to the 15 T cell receptor beta chains below, sequenced in a study of blood T cell repertoires in COVID-19. Using immunoSEQ multiplex PCR, the repertoire was profiled, and TCRdb retains in-frame clones only, with some absent. The top ten clones hold roughly 8% of a sample with 150,000 or so clones, 79% of them seen once. Sequenced sample: peripheral blood. Every receptor here comes from a woman aged 60-75 years with COVID-19, enrolled during active disease.

V and J are TRBV6-5 and TRBJ2-5; 11 bases agree with TRBD2. The CDR3 length is 15 residues. After removal of 1 base from V and 4 bases from J, the junction contained 2 bases not matched to a gene. Looked up from germline, CDR1 is MNHEY and CDR2 is SVGAGI. The CDR3 nucleotides are TGTGCCAGCAGTTACTTAGCGGGAGGGCGAGAGACCCAGTACTTC. Protein: CASSYLAGGRETQYF.

Here the CDR3 reads CASSLRSSGATDTQYF. The CDR3 DNA follows: TGTGCCAGCAGCTTACGGTCTAGCGGGGCCACAGATACGCAGTATTTT. The chain employs TRBV11-2 and TRBJ2-3; 9 positions agree with TRBD2. Losses at the gene ends were 2 bases for V and 2 bases for J; bases not matched to a gene: 5. Germline-derived CDR1 and CDR2 are SGHAT and FQNNGV. This CDR3 has 16 residues. Using reference TRBV11-2 and TRBJ2-3 for the parts outside the CDR3, the full variable domain is EAGVAQSPRYKIIEKRQSVAFWCNPISGHATLYWYQQILGQGPKLLIQFQNNGVVDDSQLPKDRFSAERLKGVDSTLKIQPAKLEDSAVYLCASSLRSSGATDTQYFGPGTRLTVL.

J is TRBJ2-1 and V is TRBV7-2; 10 bases are a match to TRBD1. V shed 4 bases and J 2 bases; nucleotides not matched to a gene: 5. The CDR3 covers 16 residues. Germline CDR1 and CDR2: SGHTA and FQGNSA. DNA for the CDR3: TGTGCCAGCAGCTCCCGAGGGACAGGGGCCTACAATGAGCAGTTCTTC. Protein: CASSSRGTGAYNEQFF.

The rearrangement links TRBV7-8 to TRBJ2-7; 7 bases align to TRBD1. In germline, CDR1 is SGHVS, CDR2 FQNEAQ. The CDR3 has 15 amino acids. V trimming: 1 base; J trimming: 2 bases; junction bases outside the gene matches: 5. CDR3 protein: CASSLGQGGPYEQYV. Here the CDR3 DNA reads TGTGCCAGCAGCTTAGGACAGGGCGGGCCCTACGAGCAGTACGTC.

The chain combines TRBV28 with TRBJ1-4; 7 bases are shared with TRBD1. The CDR3 is 17 amino acids. Trimming removed 1 base from V and 4 bases from J; junction bases left unmatched: 9. CDR1 and CDR2 from the germline V gene are MDHEN and SYDVKM. As DNA, the CDR3 is TGTGCCAGCAGTTTATTTAGGGGGCGGCGAGTTAATGAAAAACTGTTTTTT. Translating it yields CASSLFRGRRVNEKLFF.

The chain uses TRBV27 and TRBJ2-5; TRBD1 aligns across 8 bases. Per germline, CDR1 MNHEY and CDR2 SMNVEV (reference sequence). The ends lost 6 bases at V and 5 bases at J; junction bases unmatched: 14. The CDR3 is made up of 16 amino acids. The CDR3 DNA is TGTGCCAGCAGCGTATCGACAGGGGCGGAGTGGGAGACCCAGTACTTC. It encodes CASSVSTGAEWETQYF.

This clone qualifies as medium-sized. CDR3: CASSFDRYNEQFF. The CDR3 coding sequence is TGTGCCAGCAGTTTTGACAGGTACAATGAGCAGTTCTTC. The chain uses TRBV12-3 or TRBV12-4 and TRBJ2-1, with a possible D match to TRBD1 (6 bases). This CDR3 region has 13 residues. Deletions cut 3 bases from V and 4 bases from J, with 7 bases between.

The chain links TRBV24-1 to TRBJ2-1, with TRBD2 identical over 7 bases. Trimming removed 7 bases from V and 7 bases from J; junction bases left unmatched: 6. Germline V lookup: CDR1 KGHDR, CDR2 SFDVKD. The CDR3 is made up of 13 amino acids. CDR3 sequence reads: CATRREGRNEQFF. As DNA, the CDR3 is TGTGCCACCAGGAGGGAGGGCCGGAATGAGCAGTTCTTC.

The chain recombines TRBV9 with TRBJ2-5; maybe TRBD2 (7 bases). This CDR3 region has 19 residues. Germline values: CDR1 SGDLS, CDR2 YYNGEE. The V gene lost 0 bases and the J gene lost 4 bases, with 25 bases spanning the gap. CDR3: CASSVGLGTRGARVETQYF. In nucleotides, the CDR3 is TGTGCCAGCAGCGTAGGGTTAGGGACTCGGGGGGCGCGGGTAGAGACCCAGTACTTC.

A few counts support this clone. This rearrangement joins TRBV7-3 to TRBJ1-1, with D perhaps TRBD1 (6 bases). Trimming took 1 base from V and 5 from J, leaving 14 bases between them. Germline values: CDR1 SGHTA, CDR2 FQGTGA. The CDR3 is 15 amino acids. This chain's CDR3 is CASSLRAGDLTEAFF. The CDR3 DNA sequence: TGTGCCAGCAGCTTAAGGGCAGGGGACCTGACTGAAGCTTTCTTT.

The chain couples TRBV19 to TRBJ2-1; 15 bases agree with TRBD2. Germline CDR1 is LNHDA and CDR2 is SQIVND (reference sequence). V lost 1 base to trimming and J lost 16 bases; unmatched junction nucleotides: 8. The CDR3 has 15 residues. CDR3 nucleotide sequence: TGTGCCAGTAGTATAGGGACTAGCGGGAGGGCCTCGCAATTCTTC. Its protein product is CASSIGTSGRASQFF.

The V and J genes are TRBV5-1 and TRBJ1-2, with 9 bases aligning to TRBD1. Losses at the gene ends were 4 bases for V and 2 bases for J; bases not matched to a gene: 6. Germline lookup yields CDR1 SGHRS and CDR2 YFSETQ. This CDR3 has 15 residues. The chain's CDR3 is CASSMGGTGNYGYTF. CDR3 DNA sequence: TGCGCCAGCAGCATGGGCGGGACAGGGAACTATGGCTACACCTTC.

Comments on this clone: An end of the junction differs from the germline gene, which may be a read error. The rearrangement uses TRBV3-1 (or the pseudogene TRBV3-2) and TRBJ1-2, with TRBD1 identical over 7 bases. The germline CDR1 and CDR2 sequences are LGHDT and YNNKEL (reference sequence). The CDR3 is 11 amino acids. The CDR3 reads CASSQGGTGAF. The CDR3 region has the DNA TGTGCCAGCAGCCAAGGGGGTACAGGGGCCTTC.

This chain joins TRBV7-3 and TRBJ2-5, with D uncertain. The CDR3 is 15 amino acids. Trimming stripped 1 base from V and 2 bases from J, with 11 bases between. CDR1 SGHTA and CDR2 FQGTGA come from the germline V gene. The CDR3 sequence: CASSLMPGQQETQYF. CDR3 DNA sequence: TGTGCCAGCAGCTTAATGCCAGGCCAACAAGAGACCCAGTACTTC.

The V and J genes are TRBV27 and TRBJ2-7; tentative D call: TRBD1 (5 bases). V lost 5 bases, J lost 3 bases, and 11 bases lay in between. Germline CDR1 reads MNHEY; CDR2 reads SMNVEV (reference sequence). The CDR3 extends over 13 amino acids. The CDR3 sequence is CASSTDSGYEQYF. CDR3 sequence (DNA): TGTGCCAGCAGTACCGACAGTGGCTACGAGCAGTACTTC.